The TCR beta chain under discussion was sequenced for a study of blood T cells in healthy people across ages. As regards this clonotype: Antigen unknown.

Study-wide points: Older age coincided with a roughly linear decline in TCR beta diversity per million T cells. Both naive CD4+ cell counts and diversity were greater in long-lived donors than in aged donors.

Peripheral blood, roughly 11 milliliters per donor, was collected. V was shortened by 0 bases and J by 2 bases, with 11 bases between the two germline ends. Germline values: CDR1 MGHRA, CDR2 YSYEKL. The CDR3 loop spans 15 amino acids. Alongside a J-beta primer mix, a sample-barcoded 5' primer served in a second PCR lasting about 7 to 12 cycles. The template-switch adaptor, which had 12 random nucleotides, put a tag on each cDNA molecule. TCRdb reprocessed the 5' RACE reads with MiXCR, giving one entry per CDR3 protein. Among just over 1 million distinct CDR3 sequences listed, 40% to 55% were seen once.

This chain uses TRBV4-1 with TRBJ2-7, with D perhaps being TRBD1 or TRBD2 (5 bases each). Sequencing was performed on blood. The receptor was derived from a woman aged 55-69 years in good health. The CDR3 loop is CASSQDHEGTYEQYF. CDR3 in DNA: TGCGCCAGCAGCCAAGATCATGAGGGGACCTACGAGCAGTACTTC.